Below are 17 T cell receptor beta chains sequenced from a single sample in a study of T-cell memory formation after mild COVID-19. One entry per CDR3 protein results from TCRdb running MiXCR on the 5' RACE reads. Of 65,000 to 90,000 distinct CDR3 sequences listed, 9.5% to 15% are singletons. Sequences were obtained from PBMCs or a T cell subset sorted from them (not recorded which). These receptors originate from a man younger than 35 who had mild COVID-19 (a few samples of this study predate the infection). Cell type and time point are not known.

V gene TRBV7-6 combines with J gene TRBJ1-1; no clear D. The germline gives CDR1 SGHVS, CDR2 FNYEAQ. CDR3 length equals 13 residues. V was trimmed by 6 bases and J by 1 base, leaving 9 bases between them. This CDR3 is CASRMGWNTEAFF. DNA for the CDR3: TGTGCCAGCAGGATGGGGTGGAACACTGAAGCTTTCTTT.

This clonotype was seen a few times. The CDR3 sequence: CSARVWQGLDYTF. CDR3 sequence (DNA): TGCAGTGCTAGAGTGTGGCAGGGTCTTGACTACACCTTC. The chain joins TRBV20-1 to TRBJ1-2, with D possibly TRBD1 on 5 matching bases. CDR1 DFQATT and CDR2 SNEGSKA come from the germline V gene (reference sequence). V gave up 1 base and J gave up 10 bases, with 16 bases separating them. This CDR3 spans 13 amino acids.

The chain has TRBV7-9 and TRBJ1-1; D ambiguous. CDR3 length equals 12 residues. CDR1 SEHNR and CDR2 FQNEAQ come from the germline V gene (reference sequence). V lost 5 bases and J lost 8, with 12 bases in between. In DNA form, the CDR3 reads TGTGCCAGCAGCAAGTCGCCGTGGGAAGCTTTCTTT. Its protein product is CASSKSPWEAFF. The whole variable domain, remainder taken from reference TRBV7-9 and TRBJ1-1, is DTGVSQNPRHKITKRGQNVTFRCDPISEHNRLYWYRQTLGQGPEFLTYFQNEAQLEKSRLLSDRFSAERPKGSFSTLEIQRTEQGDSAMYLCASSKSPWEAFFGQGTRLTVV.

This clonotype occurred many times. V usage is TRBV12-3 or TRBV12-4 and J usage is TRBJ1-5, with unresolved D. The CDR3 has 13 amino acids. Trimming left V 0 bases short and J 4 bases short, with 4 bases between. CDR3 sequence (DNA): TGTGCCAGCAGTTTAGCACCGAATCAGCCCCAGCATTTT. Amino acids: CASSLAPNQPQHF.

This clonotype was found a few times. The gene calls are TRBV11-2 and TRBJ2-3, with D unresolved. The CDR3 is made up of 11 amino acids. Trimming shortened V by 5 bases and J by 8 bases, and 8 bases separated the two germline ends. CDR1 is SGHAT and CDR2 is FQNNGV in the germline V gene. For the CDR3, the DNA is TGTGCCAGCAGCCCCGCGAGTACGCAGTATTTT. Translating gives CASSPASTQYF.

This clonotype was picked up a small number of times. V gene TRBV20-1 combines with J gene TRBJ1-5; tentative D call: TRBD1 (6 bases). The CDR3 runs 16 residues. Germline V lookup: CDR1 DFQATT, CDR2 SNEGSKA (reference sequence). Trimming cost V 0 bases and J 2 bases, with 14 bases left between them. In DNA form, the CDR3 reads TGCAGTGCTAGAGATCGGGACACGAGGCGCAATCAGCCCCAGCATTTT. Translation gives CSARDRDTRRNQPQHF.

V usage is TRBV11-2 and J usage is TRBJ2-3, with 10 positions matching TRBD1. Germline V gene data show CDR1 as SGHAT and CDR2 as FQNNGV. V gave up 4 bases and J gave up 3 bases; unmatched junction bases: 7. This CDR3 has 16 residues. CDR3 in amino acids: CASSSRTGGRTDTQYF. DNA of the CDR3: TGTGCCAGCAGCTCCCGGACAGGGGGGAGGACAGATACGCAGTATTTT. The full variable domain, rest sourced from reference TRBV11-2 and TRBJ2-3, is EAGVAQSPRYKIIEKRQSVAFWCNPISGHATLYWYQQILGQGPKLLIQFQNNGVVDDSQLPKDRFSAERLKGVDSTLKIQPAKLEDSAVYLCASSSRTGGRTDTQYFGPGTRLTVL.

This clonotype was seen only a few times. The gene calls are TRBV7-8 and TRBJ1-1; 12 nucleotides line up with TRBD1. Losses at the gene ends were 1 base for V and 3 bases for J; bases not matched to a gene: 9. The germline V gene encodes CDR1 SGHVS and CDR2 FQNEAQ. The CDR3 is 18 amino acids. As DNA, the CDR3 is TGTGCCAGCAGCTTAGTGCCGGGACAGGGGGCTTTAGACACTGAAGCTTTCTTT. Translating gives CASSLVPGQGALDTEAFF.

This chain links TRBV3-1 with TRBJ2-5; D not certain. The CDR3 spans 10 residues. CDR1 and CDR2 from the germline V gene are LGHDT and YNNKEL (reference sequence). V was shortened by 8 bases and J by 2 bases, with 3 bases between the two germline ends. The CDR3 sequence is CASEQETQYF. DNA for the CDR3: TGTGCCAGCGAACAAGAGACCCAGTACTTC.

This clonotype was seen a handful of times. The chain couples TRBV4-1 to TRBJ2-1; 8 bases agree with TRBD1. CDR3 length: 15 amino acids. Germline V gene lookup returns CDR1 MGHRA and CDR2 YSYEKL. Trimming cost V 4 bases and J 0 bases; bases outside gene matches: 2. DNA for the CDR3: TGCGCCAGCAGCCCAGGGGGCTTCTCCTACAATGAGCAGTTCTTC. It specifies CASSPGGFSYNEQFF.

The chain is built from TRBV9 and TRBJ2-1; D gene unclear. The V end lost 5 bases, the J end lost 5 bases, and 5 bases lay between the germline ends. The CDR3 runs to 11 residues. Germline assignment: CDR1 SGDLS and CDR2 YYNGEE. The CDR3 DNA follows: TGTGCCAGCAGAGCGAACAATGAGCAGTTCTTC. The encoded protein is CASRANNEQFF.

In this sample, this clonotype turned up a few times. The genes are TRBV6-5 and TRBJ2-1, with D perhaps TRBD2 (7 bases). V was clipped by 5 bases and J by 3 bases, with 14 bases between them. CDR1 and CDR2 from the germline V gene are MNHEY and SVGAGI. The CDR3 sequence is 15 residues long. The CDR3 region is CASSPRGAFYNEQFF. DNA for the CDR3: TGTGCCAGCAGTCCCCGGGGGGCCTTCTACAATGAGCAGTTCTTC.

This clonotype has more than one count but fewer than ten. The chain recombines TRBV7-6 with TRBJ2-5; 9 bases are shared with TRBD1. The junction had 11 bases not matched to a gene; V was cut back by 5 bases and J by 4 bases. CDR3 size: 16 residues. The germline V gene encodes CDR1 SGHVS and CDR2 FNYEAQ. CDR3 nucleotide sequence: TGTGCCAGCAGCACCCGAATTACAGGGGGCGGAGAGACCCAGTACTTC. This sequence encodes CASSTRITGGGETQYF.

In this sample, this clonotype turned up once. This chain links TRBV2 with TRBJ2-7; TRBD1 agrees at 8 bases. CDR1 is SNHLY, CDR2 FYNNEI, per germline. The CDR3 has 14 residues. Germline trimming cut 7 bases from V and 3 bases from J; bases unmatched to any gene: 8. CDR3 region: CASTGRDRIYEQYF. The CDR3 nucleotides read TGTGCCAGCACCGGCCGGGACAGGATCTACGAGCAGTACTTC.

The genes are TRBV10-3 and TRBJ2-7; a possible D gene is TRBD1 (5 bases). Germline assignment: CDR1 ENHRY and CDR2 SYGVKD. V dropped 3 bases and J dropped 6 bases, with 18 bases sitting between them. CDR3 length equals 15 residues. The CDR3 DNA reads TGTGCCATCAGTGATTGGCAGGGCGCCGGTCGCGAGCAGTACGTC. Protein product: CAISDWQGAGREQYV.

This clonotype has only a few counts. This sequence joins TRBV7-2 and TRBJ2-3, with TRBD2 identical over 9 bases. J gave up 5 bases and V 3 bases, and 12 bases lay outside the gene matches. This CDR3 has 17 residues. The germline V gene has CDR1 SGHTA and CDR2 FQGNSA. The CDR3 sequence: CASSLVRGGLLGDTQYF. CDR3 bases: TGTGCCAGCAGCTTGGTGCGGGGGGGACTTTTGGGAGATACGCAGTATTTT.

The chain carries TRBV7-9 and TRBJ1-1, with D tentatively TRBD1 (6 bases). Per the germline V gene, CDR1 is SEHNR and CDR2 is FQNEAQ (reference sequence). V lost 2 bases and J lost 5, with 15 bases in between. The CDR3 contains 15 residues. For the CDR3, the DNA is TGTGCCAGCAGCTTATTAGGGCAGGGGAATACTGAAGCTTTCTTT. It is translated as CASSLLGQGNTEAFF.